One and the same sample provided the 16 T cell receptor beta chains below, sequenced in a study of control samples from healthy donors and cancer patients (dated by TCRdb to the early 2020s). Library preparation was by the immunoSEQ multiplex PCR assay. The source is immuneACCESS, and TCRdb retained only in-frame sequences with V and J called. Part of the clones is not carried over; for the studies checked, unresolved V genes explain less than half of this, and the remainder is unexplained. Counted in this sample were around 140,000 clones; approximately 89% of them appeared once. The leading ten clones occupy roughly 8% of the sample. Sequenced sample: PBMCs. Receptors originate from a man aged 45-65 years with head and neck cancer.

The rearrangement joins TRBV7-3 to TRBJ2-2; D gene unclear. CDR1 and CDR2 from the germline V gene are SGHTA and FQGTGA. The CDR3 loop spans 14 amino acids. Trimming stripped 8 bases from V and 4 bases from J, with 14 bases between. CDR3 region: CASHGVESTGELFF. The CDR3 DNA is TGTGCCAGCCATGGAGTAGAGAGCACCGGGGAGCTGTTTTTT.

The rearrangement uses TRBV9 and TRBJ1-5; D perhaps matches TRBD1 (6 bases). V was cut by 0 bases and J by 6 bases, with 13 bases left in between. Germline V gene lookup returns CDR1 SGDLS and CDR2 YYNGEE. The CDR3 runs 15 residues. The chain's CDR3 is CASSVDFRGGQPQHF. The CDR3 bases are TGTGCCAGCAGCGTAGATTTCAGGGGAGGTCAGCCCCAGCATTTT.

The gene calls are TRBV11-1 and TRBJ2-4; D gene unclear. CDR1 and CDR2 (germline): SGHAT, FQDESV (reference sequence). Trimming pared 7 bases from V and 6 bases from J, leaving 13 bases between. The CDR3 contains 13 residues. The DNA of the CDR3 is TGTGCCAGCAAATTGCGGTCGGGAAACATTCAGTACTTC. It yields the protein CASKLRSGNIQYF.

V is TRBV28 and J is TRBJ1-2; D possibly corresponds to TRBD1 (6 bases). Germline V CDR1 and CDR2: MDHEN, SYDVKM. V was trimmed by 4 bases and J by 8 bases, leaving 20 bases between them. The CDR3 loop spans 15 amino acids. CDR3 region: CASSYQSAGAEGYTF. Written as DNA, the CDR3 is TGTGCCAGCAGTTATCAATCGGCGGGGGCCGAGGGCTACACCTTC.

The rearrangement links TRBV20-1 to TRBJ1-2; D unclear. This CDR3 has 11 amino acids. The V gene's germline CDR1 is DFQATT and CDR2 SNEGSKA (reference sequence). The CDR3, as DNA: TGCAGGATCGGTGCCACCTATGGCTACACCTTC. As protein: CRIGATYGYTF.

The chain joins TRBV9 to TRBJ2-2, with 8 bases identical to TRBD1. The CDR3 consists of 15 residues. The V and J ends lost 3 bases and 4 bases, in that order; junction bases with no gene match: 5. Per germline, CDR1 SGDLS and CDR2 YYNGEE. The CDR3 DNA reads TGTGCCAGCAGCGGTCAGGGGGCGGGCACCGGGGAGCTGTTTTTT. Its protein product is CASSGQGAGTGELFF.

The V and J genes are TRBV29-1 and TRBJ2-3; 10 nucleotides agree with TRBD1. Germline CDR1 and CDR2: SQVTM and ANQGSEA. V was pared by 6 bases and J by 4 bases, with 10 bases of the junction left unmatched. The CDR3 runs to 15 residues. The CDR3 sequence is CSVDQTGGYADTQYF. DNA of the CDR3: TGCAGCGTCGATCAGACAGGGGGCTATGCAGATACGCAGTATTTT.

The chain links TRBV11-2 to TRBJ2-1; D is possibly TRBD1 or TRBD2 (5 bases each). The germline CDR1 and CDR2 sequences are SGHAT and FQNNGV. With 4 bases removed from V and 0 bases from J, the gap between germline ends came to 10 bases. The length of the CDR3 is 15 residues. The CDR3 protein is CASSWDASSYNEQFF. The CDR3 nucleotides are TGTGCCAGCAGCTGGGACGCGAGCTCCTACAATGAGCAGTTCTTC.

This clone came up once. This chain uses TRBV29-1 with TRBJ1-1; perhaps TRBD1 as D (5 bases). CDR1 is SQVTM and CDR2 is ANQGSEA in the germline V gene. V gave up 4 bases and J gave up 1 base, with 19 bases separating them. The CDR3 length is 16 residues. The chain's CDR3 is CSVVAPGRKSNTEAFF. The DNA for the CDR3 is TGCAGCGTTGTTGCCCCGGGACGCAAGTCGAACACTGAAGCTTTCTTT.

The J gene is TRBJ1-1, the V gene TRBV6-2 or TRBV6-3, with TRBD1 matching over 7 bases. Germline values: CDR1 MNHEY, CDR2 SVGEGT. Germline trimming cut 4 bases from V and 1 base from J; bases unmatched to any gene: 3. CDR3 length: 14 residues. In DNA form, the CDR3 reads TGTGCCAGCAGTTTAGGGGGCTCGAACACTGAAGCTTTCTTT. This sequence encodes CASSLGGSNTEAFF.

The genes are TRBV5-4 and TRBJ1-1; D call uncertain. CDR3 length: 13 residues. V gave up 2 bases and J gave up 5 bases, with 10 bases separating them. Looked up from germline, CDR1 is SGHNT and CDR2 is YYREEE (reference sequence). CDR3 protein: CASSLWSRTEAFF. The DNA for the CDR3 is TGTGCCAGCAGCTTATGGTCCAGAACTGAAGCTTTCTTT.

The V gene is TRBV19, the J gene TRBJ2-3; tentatively, D is TRBD1 or TRBD2 (6 bases each). Germline loops: CDR1 LNHDA, CDR2 SQIVND (reference sequence). The CDR3 consists of 13 residues. V was clipped by 10 bases and J by 6 bases, with 17 bases between them. CDR3 sequence reads: CATRWGAADTQYF. In DNA form, the CDR3 reads TGTGCCACCCGCTGGGGGGCCGCGGATACGCAGTATTTT.

The chain joins TRBV2 to TRBJ2-3; 7 nucleotides line up with TRBD1. The CDR3 spans 14 residues. The V gene end was trimmed by 2 bases and the J gene end by 5 bases; junction bases not matched to a gene: 4. Germline loops: CDR1 SNHLY, CDR2 FYNNEI. In DNA, the CDR3 is TGTGCCAGCAGTGAAAGACAGGGAATAGATACGCAGTATTTT. It yields the protein CASSERQGIDTQYF.

The chain joins TRBV9 to TRBJ2-1; 11 positions match TRBD2. The V segment lost 0 bases and the J segment 4 bases; nucleotides outside the gene matches: 6. CDR1 SGDLS and CDR2 YYNGEE come from the germline V gene. The CDR3 sequence is 17 residues long. DNA for the CDR3: TGTGCCAGCAGCGTAGCTTCCGGGACTAGCGGTTACAATGAGCAGTTCTTC. This encodes CASSVASGTSGYNEQFF.

V is TRBV5-4 and J is TRBJ2-3, with D uncertain. The V end was cut by 4 bases, the J end by 1 base, with 4 bases between. This CDR3 region has 12 residues. Germline values: CDR1 SGHNT, CDR2 YYREEE (reference sequence). For the CDR3, the DNA is TGTGCCAGCAGCCTCCGCACAGATACGCAGTATTTT. Its translation: CASSLRTDTQYF.

The chain links TRBV27 to TRBJ2-7; 9 nucleotides match TRBD1. V lost 0 bases, J lost 1 base, and 7 bases stayed unmatched. The CDR3 covers 17 residues. CDR1 MNHEY and CDR2 SMNVEV come from the germline V gene (reference sequence). The CDR3 DNA is TGTGCCAGCAGTTTATCGATAACCGGGACAGGGTCCTACGAGCAGTACTTC. Its protein product is CASSLSITGTGSYEQYF.